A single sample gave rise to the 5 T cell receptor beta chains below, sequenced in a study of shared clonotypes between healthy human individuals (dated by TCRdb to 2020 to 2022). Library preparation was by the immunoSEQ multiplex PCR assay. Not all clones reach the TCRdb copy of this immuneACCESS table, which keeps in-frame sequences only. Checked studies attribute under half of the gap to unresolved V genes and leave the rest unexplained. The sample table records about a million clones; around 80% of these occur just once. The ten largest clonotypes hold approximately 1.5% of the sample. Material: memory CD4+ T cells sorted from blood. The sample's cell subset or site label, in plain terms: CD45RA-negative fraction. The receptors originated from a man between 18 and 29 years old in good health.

The CDR3 sequence is CASSLGITGTGGMNTEAFF. The CDR3, as DNA: TGCGCCAGCAGCTTGGGGATTACCGGGACAGGGGGCATGAACACTGAAGCTTTCTTT. The chain recombines TRBV5-1 with TRBJ1-1; 12 nucleotides agree with TRBD1. The CDR3 has 19 residues. Germline CDR1 and CDR2: SGHRS and YFSETQ. J lost 0 bases, V lost 0 bases, and 9 bases had no gene match.

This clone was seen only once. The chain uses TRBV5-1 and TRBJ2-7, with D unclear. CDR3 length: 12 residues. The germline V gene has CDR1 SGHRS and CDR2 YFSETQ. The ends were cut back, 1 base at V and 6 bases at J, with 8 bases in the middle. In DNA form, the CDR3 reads TGCGCCAGCAGCTTGTTCTGGGGCGAGCAGTACTTC. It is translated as CASSLFWGEQYF.

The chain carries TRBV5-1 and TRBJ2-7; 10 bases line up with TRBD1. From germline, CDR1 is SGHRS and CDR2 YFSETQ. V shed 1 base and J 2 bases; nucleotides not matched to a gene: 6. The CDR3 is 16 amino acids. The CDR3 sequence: CASSLILDRGAYEQYF. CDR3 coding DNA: TGCGCCAGCAGCTTGATCCTGGACAGGGGGGCCTACGAGCAGTACTTC. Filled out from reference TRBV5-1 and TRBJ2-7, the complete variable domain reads KAGVTQTPRYLIKTRGQQVTLSCSPISGHRSVSWYQQTPGQGLQFLFEYFSETQRNKGNFPGRFSGRQFSNSRSEMNVSTLELGDSALYLCASSLILDRGAYEQYFGPGTRLTVT.

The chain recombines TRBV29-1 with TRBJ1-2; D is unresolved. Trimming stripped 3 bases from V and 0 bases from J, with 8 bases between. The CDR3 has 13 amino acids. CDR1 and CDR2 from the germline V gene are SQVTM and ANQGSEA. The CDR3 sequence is CSVDGVANYGYTF. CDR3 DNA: TGCAGCGTTGACGGGGTTGCTAACTATGGCTACACCTTC.

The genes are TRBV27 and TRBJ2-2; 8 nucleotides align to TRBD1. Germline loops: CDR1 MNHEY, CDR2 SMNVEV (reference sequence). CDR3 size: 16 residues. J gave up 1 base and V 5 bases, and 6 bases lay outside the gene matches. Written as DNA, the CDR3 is TGTGCCAGCAGTAAAAACAGGGGGAGGAACACCGGGGAGCTGTTTTTT. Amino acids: CASSKNRGRNTGELFF.